The 18 T cell receptor beta chains below come from one sample, sequenced in a study of blood T cell repertoires in COVID-19 (dated by TCRdb to 2018 to 2021). The method behind the library was the immunoSEQ multiplex PCR assay. Held by TCRdb, this immuneACCESS table contains in-frame sequences only and omits some clones. Under half of the omission traces to an unresolved V gene where checked; the cause of the rest is unknown. The sample table shows roughly 280,000 clones, and about 90% are seen once. The ten largest account for 11% of the sample. The sample was peripheral blood. These receptors all stem from a woman between 25 and 40 years old with COVID-19, enrolled during active disease.

The chain joins TRBV6-6 to TRBJ2-3, with a tentative D call TRBD2 (6 bases). Germline CDR1 and CDR2: MNHNY and SVGAGI (reference sequence). The CDR3 is 16 residues long. The V end lost 2 bases, the J end lost 0 bases, and 12 bases lay between the germline ends. The CDR3 DNA is TGTGCCAGCAGTTACCGGAGAGCGGGTAGCACAGATACGCAGTATTTT. This sequence encodes CASSYRRAGSTDTQYF.

The chain recombines TRBV28 with TRBJ2-7; D gene unclear. The CDR3 consists of 13 residues. Germline V lookup: CDR1 MDHEN, CDR2 SYDVKM. Trimming stripped 6 bases from V and 1 base from J, with 10 bases between. The CDR3 DNA reads TGTGCCAGCAGCTCGCCGGAGTCCTACGAGCAGTACTTC. Its protein is CASSSPESYEQYF.

The chain is built from TRBV6-5 and TRBJ2-7; TRBD2 matches 11 bases. With V trimmed by 8 bases and J by 2 bases, 2 bases remained unmatched. Germline assignment: CDR1 MNHEY and CDR2 SVGAGI. This CDR3 spans 13 amino acids. CDR3 protein: CASVAGGAYEQYF. CDR3 DNA sequence: TGTGCCAGCGTAGCGGGAGGGGCCTACGAGCAGTACTTC.

The DNA for the CDR3 is TGTGCCAGCCTCGGACAGGCCAATTCACCCCTCCACTTT. Its protein product is CASLGQANSPLHF. This chain links TRBV7-9 with TRBJ1-6, with TRBD1 matching over 7 bases. Looked up from germline, CDR1 is SEHNR and CDR2 is FQNEAQ (reference sequence). The V and J ends lost 8 bases and 7 bases, in that order; junction bases with no gene match: 5. The CDR3 runs to 13 residues.

This clone was seen a handful of times. The chain has TRBV28 and TRBJ1-1, with D unresolved. Germline lookup yields CDR1 MDHEN and CDR2 SYDVKM. This CDR3 is 15 amino acids long. V lost 1 base and J lost 10, with 19 bases in between. The DNA of the CDR3 is TGTGCCAGCAGTTTATTTGGTTTCGGAGGGAGTCTAGCTTTCTTT. Protein sequence: CASSLFGFGGSLAFF.

V usage is TRBV7-9 and J usage is TRBJ2-6; TRBD1 matches 7 bases. This CDR3 spans 17 amino acids. The V and J ends lost 6 bases and 0 bases, in that order; junction bases with no gene match: 8. Germline CDR1 SEHNR, CDR2 FQNEAQ (reference sequence). The CDR3 nucleotides read TGTGCCAGCAGGTCCTCCTCAGGGGGCTCTGGGGCCAACGTCCTGACTTTC. Translating gives CASRSSSGGSGANVLTF.

CDR3 nucleotide sequence: TGTGCCATGGACGGCGGGGGAAACACCATATATTTT. Residues: CAMDGGGNTIYF. The chain is built from TRBV19 and TRBJ1-3; D is ambiguous. Trimming stripped 10 bases from V and 4 bases from J, with 11 bases between. Germline CDR1 and CDR2: LNHDA and SQIVND (reference sequence). The CDR3 runs to 12 residues.

This sequence joins TRBV28 and TRBJ1-6; TRBD1 matches 9 bases. Germline CDR1 MDHEN, CDR2 SYDVKM. Trimming at V came to 7 bases and at J to 10 bases, leaving 8 bases not matched to a gene. The length of the CDR3 is 14 residues. The CDR3 bases are TGTGCCAGCACTCCGGGACAGGGAGACTCACCCCTCCACTTT. It encodes CASTPGQGDSPLHF.

The V gene is TRBV30, the J gene TRBJ2-7; 7 bases line up with TRBD2. Trimming took 3 bases from V and 6 from J; bases not matched to a gene: 2. Germline V gene sequence: CDR1 GTSNPN, CDR2 SVGIG (reference sequence). This CDR3 spans 11 amino acids. The CDR3 region is CAWRRELEQYF. The CDR3 coding sequence is TGTGCCTGGAGGCGGGAGCTCGAGCAGTACTTC. The full variable domain, completed using reference TRBV30 and TRBJ2-7, is SQTIHQWPATLVQPVGSPLSLECTVEGTSNPNLYWYRQAAGRGLQLLFYSVGIGQISSEVPQNLSASRPQDRQFILSSKKLLLSDSGFYLCAWRRELEQYFGPGTRLTVT.

This clone was picked up one time. The V call is TRBV10-3, the J call TRBJ1-2; maybe TRBD1 (6 bases). Trimming left V 2 bases short and J 4 bases short, with 11 bases between. CDR1 is ENHRY, CDR2 SYGVKD, per germline. This CDR3 contains 14 residues. CDR3 residues: CAISEPRGSYGYTF. Written as DNA, the CDR3 is TGTGCCATCAGTGAGCCCAGGGGATCCTATGGCTACACCTTC.

The V call is TRBV2, the J call TRBJ2-1; TRBD2 matches 7 bases. CDR1 and CDR2 (germline): SNHLY, FYNNEI. J was trimmed by 9 bases and V by 5 bases; bases with no gene match: 7. This CDR3 is built from 13 residues. In nucleotides, the CDR3 is TGTGCCAGCAGTAGCGGGGTCGTTATTGAGCAGTTCTTC. Its translation: CASSSGVVIEQFF.

The chain recombines TRBV5-1 with TRBJ2-7; 10 nucleotides match TRBD2. The CDR3 length is 14 residues. From germline, CDR1 is SGHRS and CDR2 YFSETQ. The junction had 2 bases not matched to a gene; V was cut back by 4 bases and J by 1 base. This CDR3 is CASSTLAGSYEQYF. The DNA for the CDR3 is TGCGCCAGCAGCACACTAGCGGGATCCTACGAGCAGTACTTC.

The V and J genes are TRBV30 and TRBJ1-2; D is undetermined. Germline V gives CDR1 GTSNPN, CDR2 SVGIG (reference sequence). Deletions cut 0 bases from V and 2 bases from J, with 7 bases between. This CDR3 has 13 residues. This CDR3 reads CAWSVIENYGYTF. The CDR3 DNA is TGTGCCTGGAGTGTAATAGAGAACTATGGCTACACCTTC.

In this sample, this clone turned up once. The rearrangement uses TRBV6-4 and TRBJ1-4; D unclear. Trimming removed 7 bases from V and 3 bases from J, with 15 bases in between. This CDR3 is 15 amino acids long. CDR1 is MRHNA and CDR2 is SNTAGT in the germline V gene. The CDR3 sequence is CASMGRDQANEKLFF. The CDR3 DNA reads TGTGCCAGCATGGGGAGGGATCAAGCTAATGAAAAACTGTTTTTT.

The CDR3 loop is CASSTLGLAREQYF. CDR3 DNA: TGTGCCAGCAGCACCCTGGGACTAGCGCGGGAGCAGTACTTC. The chain is built from TRBV11-2 and TRBJ2-7, with 10 nucleotides matching TRBD2. This CDR3 comprises 14 residues. CDR1 is SGHAT, CDR2 FQNNGV, per germline. Trimming took 5 bases from V and 7 from J; bases not matched to a gene: 8.

This chain joins TRBV9 and TRBJ2-5; the match to TRBD2 covers 12 bases. Trimming at V came to 0 bases and at J to 4 bases, leaving 7 bases not matched to a gene. The germline gives CDR1 SGDLS, CDR2 YYNGEE. The CDR3 has 17 amino acids. Written as DNA, the CDR3 is TGTGCCAGCAGCGTAGGAGCTTCTAGCGGGAGGGGAGAGACCCAGTACTTC. It specifies CASSVGASSGRGETQYF.

The chain joins TRBV6-4 to TRBJ1-1; 9 bases line up with TRBD1. CDR3 length: 15 residues. CDR1 and CDR2 from the germline V gene are MRHNA and SNTAGT. J lost 7 bases, V lost 4 bases, and 10 bases had no gene match. The CDR3 is CASSVDTGGMSEAFF. CDR3 bases: TGTGCCAGCAGTGTTGATACAGGGGGCATGAGTGAAGCTTTCTTT.

V usage is TRBV15 and J usage is TRBJ2-5; 12 bases are a match to TRBD1. The CDR3 spans 17 residues. CDR1 is LNHNV, CDR2 YYDKDF, per germline (reference sequence). J gave up 5 bases and V 1 base, and 8 bases lay outside the gene matches. The CDR3 loop is CATSRGNRDRGPETQYF. CDR3 bases: TGTGCCACCAGCAGAGGAAACCGGGACAGGGGGCCGGAGACCCAGTACTTC.